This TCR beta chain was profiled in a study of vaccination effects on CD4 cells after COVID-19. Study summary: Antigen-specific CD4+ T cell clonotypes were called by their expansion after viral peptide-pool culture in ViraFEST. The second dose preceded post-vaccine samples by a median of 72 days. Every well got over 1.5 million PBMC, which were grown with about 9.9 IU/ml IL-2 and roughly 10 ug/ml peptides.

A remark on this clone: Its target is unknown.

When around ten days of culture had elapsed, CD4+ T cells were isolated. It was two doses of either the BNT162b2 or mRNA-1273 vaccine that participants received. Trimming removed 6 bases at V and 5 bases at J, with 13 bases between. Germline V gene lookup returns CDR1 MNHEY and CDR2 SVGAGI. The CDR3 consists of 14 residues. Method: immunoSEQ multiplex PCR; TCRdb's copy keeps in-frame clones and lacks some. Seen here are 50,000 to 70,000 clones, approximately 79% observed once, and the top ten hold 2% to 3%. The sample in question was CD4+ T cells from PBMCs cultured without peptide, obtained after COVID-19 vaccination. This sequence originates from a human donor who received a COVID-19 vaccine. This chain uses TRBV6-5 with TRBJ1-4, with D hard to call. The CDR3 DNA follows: TGTGCCAGCAGCGTAGAGAGGAAGAATGAAAAACTGTTTTTT. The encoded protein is CASSVERKNEKLFF.